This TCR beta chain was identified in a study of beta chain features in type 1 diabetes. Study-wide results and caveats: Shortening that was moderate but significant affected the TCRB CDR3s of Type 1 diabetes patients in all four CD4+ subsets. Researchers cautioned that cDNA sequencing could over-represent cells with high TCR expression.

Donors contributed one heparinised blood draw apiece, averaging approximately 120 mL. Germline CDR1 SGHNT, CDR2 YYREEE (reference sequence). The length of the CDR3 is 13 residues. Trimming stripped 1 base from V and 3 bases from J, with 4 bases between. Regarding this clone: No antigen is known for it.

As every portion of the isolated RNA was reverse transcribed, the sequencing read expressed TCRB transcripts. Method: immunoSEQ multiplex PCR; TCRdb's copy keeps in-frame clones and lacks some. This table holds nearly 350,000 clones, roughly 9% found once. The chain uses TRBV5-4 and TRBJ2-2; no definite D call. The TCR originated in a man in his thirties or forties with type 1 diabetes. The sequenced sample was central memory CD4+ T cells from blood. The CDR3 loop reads CASSLMDTGELFF. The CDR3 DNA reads TGTGCCAGCAGCTTGATGGACACCGGGGAGCTGTTTTTT.